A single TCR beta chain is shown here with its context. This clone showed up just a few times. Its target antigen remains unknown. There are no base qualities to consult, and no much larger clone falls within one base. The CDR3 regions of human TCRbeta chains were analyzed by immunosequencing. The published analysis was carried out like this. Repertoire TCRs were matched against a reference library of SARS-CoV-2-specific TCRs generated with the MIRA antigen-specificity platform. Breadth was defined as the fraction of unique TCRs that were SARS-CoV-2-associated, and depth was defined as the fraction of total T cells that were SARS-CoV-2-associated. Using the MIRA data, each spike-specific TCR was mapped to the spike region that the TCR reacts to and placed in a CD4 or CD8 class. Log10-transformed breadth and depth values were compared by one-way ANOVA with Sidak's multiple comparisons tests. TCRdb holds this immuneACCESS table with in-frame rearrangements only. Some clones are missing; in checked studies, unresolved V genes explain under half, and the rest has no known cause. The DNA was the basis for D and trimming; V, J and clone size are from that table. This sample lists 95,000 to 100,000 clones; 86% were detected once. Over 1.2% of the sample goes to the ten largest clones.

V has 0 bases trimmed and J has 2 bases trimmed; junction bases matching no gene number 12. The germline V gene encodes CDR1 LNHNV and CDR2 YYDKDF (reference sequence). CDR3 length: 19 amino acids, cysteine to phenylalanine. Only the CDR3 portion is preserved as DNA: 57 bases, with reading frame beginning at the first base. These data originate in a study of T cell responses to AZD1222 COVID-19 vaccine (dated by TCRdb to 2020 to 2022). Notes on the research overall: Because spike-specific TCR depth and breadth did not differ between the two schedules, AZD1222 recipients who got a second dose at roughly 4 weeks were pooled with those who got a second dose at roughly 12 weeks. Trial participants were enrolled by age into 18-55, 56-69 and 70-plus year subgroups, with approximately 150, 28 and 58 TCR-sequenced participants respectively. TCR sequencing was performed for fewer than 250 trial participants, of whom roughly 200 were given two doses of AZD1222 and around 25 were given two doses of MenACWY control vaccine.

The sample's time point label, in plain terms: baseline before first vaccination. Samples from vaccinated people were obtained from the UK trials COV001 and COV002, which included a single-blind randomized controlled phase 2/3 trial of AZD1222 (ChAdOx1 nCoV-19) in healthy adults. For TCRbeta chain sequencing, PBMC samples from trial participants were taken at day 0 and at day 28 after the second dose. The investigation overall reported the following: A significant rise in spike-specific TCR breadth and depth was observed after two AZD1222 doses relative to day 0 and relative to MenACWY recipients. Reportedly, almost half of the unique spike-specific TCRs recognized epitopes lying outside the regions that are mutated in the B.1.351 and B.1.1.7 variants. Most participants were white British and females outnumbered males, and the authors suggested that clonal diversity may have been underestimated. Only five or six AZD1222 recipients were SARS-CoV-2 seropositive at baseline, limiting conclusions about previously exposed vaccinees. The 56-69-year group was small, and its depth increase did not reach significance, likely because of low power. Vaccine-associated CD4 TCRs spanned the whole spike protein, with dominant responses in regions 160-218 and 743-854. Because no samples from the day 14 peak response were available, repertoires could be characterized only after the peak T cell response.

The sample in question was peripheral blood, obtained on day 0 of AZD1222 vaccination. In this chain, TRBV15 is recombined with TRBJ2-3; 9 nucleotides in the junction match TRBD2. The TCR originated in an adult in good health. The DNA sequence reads TGTGCCACCAGCAGAGACGGGGGCCGACTAGCGGAACTCACAGATACGCAGTATTTT. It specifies CATSRDGGRLAELTDTQYF.